The clone carrying this T cell receptor beta chain was observed a handful of times. Its antigen is currently unknown. V lost 6 bases and J lost 4, with 13 bases in between. Germline CDR1 and CDR2: MDHEN and SYDVKM. The CDR3 runs to 14 residues. Regarding treatment: roughly ten-day PBMC culture with coronavirus spike peptide pools or control peptides (ViraFEST assay). The sample is drawn from a study of vaccination and CD4 T cells after COVID-19. Study context: Overlapping SARS-CoV-2, HCoV-NL63, HCoV-OC43 and HCoV-229E spike peptides were used to stimulate cells. Culture controls were given either a CEFX pool, an HIV-1 Nef pool, or no peptide. Study-wide results and caveats: Researchers report that 304 of 307 vaccine-specific clones in convalescent patients proved spike mono-reactive. Looking at convalescent patients, a median about 86% of reactive clones were present only post-vaccination.

CD4+ T cells that had been cultured provided DNA sequenced with the Oncomine TCR Beta short-read assay. In TCRdb, the PCR reads were re-called with MiXCR into one record per CDR3 protein. Of roughly 15,000 distinct CDR3 sequences listed, under 40% were seen once; the top ten hold about 10%. The sequence came from a human donor who had recovered from COVID-19. The material sequenced was CD4+ T cells from blood, cultured in vitro. The chain employs TRBV28 and TRBJ1-5, with D possibly matching TRBD1 (5 bases). This CDR3 is CASSVGGGNQPQHF. The CDR3 DNA follows: TGTGCCAGCAGCGTCGGGGGGGGAAATCAGCCCCAGCATTTT.